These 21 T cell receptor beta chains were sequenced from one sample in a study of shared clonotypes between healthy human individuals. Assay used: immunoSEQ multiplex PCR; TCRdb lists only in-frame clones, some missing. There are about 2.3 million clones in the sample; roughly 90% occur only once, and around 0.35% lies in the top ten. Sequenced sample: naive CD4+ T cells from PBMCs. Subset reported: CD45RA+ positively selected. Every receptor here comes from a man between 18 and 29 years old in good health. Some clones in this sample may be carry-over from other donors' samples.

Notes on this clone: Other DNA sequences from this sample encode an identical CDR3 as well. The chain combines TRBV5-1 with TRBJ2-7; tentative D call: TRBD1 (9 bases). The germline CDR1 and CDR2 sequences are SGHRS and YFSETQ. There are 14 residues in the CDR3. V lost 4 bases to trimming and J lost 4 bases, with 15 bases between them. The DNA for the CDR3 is TGCGCCAGCAGCCCGGGGGGGACAGGGTACGAGCAGTACTTC. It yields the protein CASSPGGTGYEQYF.

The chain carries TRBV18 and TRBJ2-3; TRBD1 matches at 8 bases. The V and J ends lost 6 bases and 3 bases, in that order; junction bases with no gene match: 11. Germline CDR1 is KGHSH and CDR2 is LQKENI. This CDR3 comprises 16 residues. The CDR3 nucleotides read TGTGCCAGCTCTCAGACCGGGACAGGCTCGACAGATACGCAGTATTTT. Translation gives CASSQTGTGSTDTQYF. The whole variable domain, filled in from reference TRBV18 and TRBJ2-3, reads NAGVMQNPRHLVRRRGQEARLRCSPMKGHSHVYWYRQLPEEGLKFMVYLQKENIIDESGMPKERFSAEFPKEGPSILRIQQVVRGDSAAYFCASSQTGTGSTDTQYFGPGTRLTVL.

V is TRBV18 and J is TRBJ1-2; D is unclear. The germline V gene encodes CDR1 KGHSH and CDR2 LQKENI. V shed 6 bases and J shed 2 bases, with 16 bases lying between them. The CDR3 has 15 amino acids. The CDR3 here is CASSLEDPGNYGYTF. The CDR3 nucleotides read TGTGCCAGCTCCCTTGAAGACCCTGGGAACTATGGCTACACCTTC.

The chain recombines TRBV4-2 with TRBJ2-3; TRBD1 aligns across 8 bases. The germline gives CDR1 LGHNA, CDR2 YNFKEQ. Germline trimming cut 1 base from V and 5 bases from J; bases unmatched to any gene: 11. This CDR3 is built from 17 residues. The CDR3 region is CASSQAGQGATKDTQYF. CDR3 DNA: TGTGCCAGCAGCCAAGCGGGGCAGGGGGCAACCAAAGATACGCAGTATTTT.

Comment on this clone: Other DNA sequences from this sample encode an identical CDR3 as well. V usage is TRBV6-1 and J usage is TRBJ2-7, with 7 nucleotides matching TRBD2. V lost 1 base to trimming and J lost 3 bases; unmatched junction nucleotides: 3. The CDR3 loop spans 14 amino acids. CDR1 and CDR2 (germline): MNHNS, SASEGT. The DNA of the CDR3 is TGTGCCAGCAGTGAAGGGGGAGGGGTCTACGAGCAGTACTTC. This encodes CASSEGGGVYEQYF.

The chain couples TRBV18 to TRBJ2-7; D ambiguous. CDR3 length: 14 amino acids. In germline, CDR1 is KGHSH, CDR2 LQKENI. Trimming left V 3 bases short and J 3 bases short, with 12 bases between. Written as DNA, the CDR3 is TGTGCCAGCTCACCGGGATCCGTTGGCTACGAGCAGTACTTC. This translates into CASSPGSVGYEQYF.

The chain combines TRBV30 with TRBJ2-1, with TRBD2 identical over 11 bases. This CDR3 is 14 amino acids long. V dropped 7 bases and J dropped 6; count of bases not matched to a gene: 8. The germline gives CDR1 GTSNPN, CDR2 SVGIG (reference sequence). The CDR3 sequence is CAYNSGRASNEQFF. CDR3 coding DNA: TGTGCCTATAATAGCGGGAGGGCCTCCAATGAGCAGTTCTTC.

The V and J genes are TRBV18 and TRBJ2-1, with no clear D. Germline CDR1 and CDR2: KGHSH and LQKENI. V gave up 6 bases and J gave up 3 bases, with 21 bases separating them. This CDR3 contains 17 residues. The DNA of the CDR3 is TGTGCCAGCTCCGCCCCCCCGAAGGGTAGCTTCTACAATGAGCAGTTCTTC. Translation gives CASSAPPKGSFYNEQFF.

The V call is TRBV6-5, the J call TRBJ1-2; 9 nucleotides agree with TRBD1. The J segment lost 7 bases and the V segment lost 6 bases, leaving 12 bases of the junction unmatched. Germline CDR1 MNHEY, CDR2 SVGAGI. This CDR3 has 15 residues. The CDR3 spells CASSRPGQGNGGYTF. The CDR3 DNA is TGTGCCAGCAGCCGCCCGGGACAGGGTAATGGTGGCTACACCTTC.

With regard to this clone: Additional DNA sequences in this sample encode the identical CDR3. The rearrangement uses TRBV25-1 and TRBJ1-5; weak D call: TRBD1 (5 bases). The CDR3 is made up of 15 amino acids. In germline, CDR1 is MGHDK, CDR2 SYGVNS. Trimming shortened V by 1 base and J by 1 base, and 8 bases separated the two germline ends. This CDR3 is CASSESGGSNQPQHF. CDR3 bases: TGTGCCAGCAGTGAATCCGGGGGAAGCAATCAGCCCCAGCATTTT. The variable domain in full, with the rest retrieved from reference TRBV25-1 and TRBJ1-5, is EADIYQTPRYLVIGTGKKITLECSQTMGHDKMYWYQQDPGMELHLIHYSYGVNSTEKGDLSSESTVSRIRTEHFPLTLESARPSHTSQYLCASSESGGSNQPQHFGDGTRLSIL.

The CDR3 region is CASSAGLVNTGELFF. The CDR3 bases are TGTGCCAGCAGTGCAGGACTGGTGAACACCGGGGAGCTGTTTTTT. J is TRBJ2-2 and V is TRBV6-1; tentative D call: TRBD2 (5 bases). CDR1 is MNHNS and CDR2 is SASEGT in the germline V gene. CDR3 length: 15 residues. V was shortened by 4 bases and J by 1 base, with 10 bases between the two germline ends.

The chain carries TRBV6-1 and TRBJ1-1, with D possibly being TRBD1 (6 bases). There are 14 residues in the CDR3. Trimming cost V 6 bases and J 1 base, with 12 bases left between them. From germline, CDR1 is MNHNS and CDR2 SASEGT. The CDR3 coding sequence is TGTGCCAGCAGGGTCGACAGGCCGAACACTGAAGCTTTCTTT. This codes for CASRVDRPNTEAFF.

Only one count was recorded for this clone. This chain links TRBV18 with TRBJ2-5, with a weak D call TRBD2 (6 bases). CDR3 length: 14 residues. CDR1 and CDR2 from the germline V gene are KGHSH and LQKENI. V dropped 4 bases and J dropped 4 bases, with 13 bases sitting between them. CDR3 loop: CASSLREWGETQYF. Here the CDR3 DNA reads TGTGCCAGCTCACTCCGGGAGTGGGGAGAGACCCAGTACTTC.

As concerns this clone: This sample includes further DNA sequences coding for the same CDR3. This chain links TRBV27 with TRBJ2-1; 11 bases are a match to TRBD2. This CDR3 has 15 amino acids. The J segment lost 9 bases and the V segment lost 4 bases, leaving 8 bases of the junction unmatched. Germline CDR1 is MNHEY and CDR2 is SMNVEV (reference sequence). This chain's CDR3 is CASSSLAGGPSEQFF. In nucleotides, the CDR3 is TGTGCCAGCAGTTCCTTAGCGGGAGGGCCAAGTGAGCAGTTCTTC.

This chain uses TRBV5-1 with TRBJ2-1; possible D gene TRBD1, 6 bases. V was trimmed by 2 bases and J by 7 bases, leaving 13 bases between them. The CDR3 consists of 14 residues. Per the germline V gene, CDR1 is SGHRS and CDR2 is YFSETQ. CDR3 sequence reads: CASSFLQGLNEQFF. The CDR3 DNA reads TGCGCCAGCAGCTTCTTACAGGGCCTGAATGAGCAGTTCTTC.

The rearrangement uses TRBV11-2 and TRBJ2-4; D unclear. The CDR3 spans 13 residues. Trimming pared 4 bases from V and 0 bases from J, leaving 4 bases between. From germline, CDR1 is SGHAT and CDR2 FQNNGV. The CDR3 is CASSSLAKNIQYF. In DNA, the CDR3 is TGTGCCAGCAGCTCCCTAGCCAAAAACATTCAGTACTTC.

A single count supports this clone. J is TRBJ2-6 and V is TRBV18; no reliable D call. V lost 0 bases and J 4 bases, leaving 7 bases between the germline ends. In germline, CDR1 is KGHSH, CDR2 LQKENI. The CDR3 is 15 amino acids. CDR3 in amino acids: CASSPPLGGANVLTF. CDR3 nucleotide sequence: TGTGCCAGCTCACCACCTCTTGGAGGGGCCAACGTCCTGACTTTC.

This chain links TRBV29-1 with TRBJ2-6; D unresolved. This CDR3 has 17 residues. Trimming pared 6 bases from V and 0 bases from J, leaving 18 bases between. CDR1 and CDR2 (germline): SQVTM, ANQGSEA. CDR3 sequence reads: CSVLSLDGYSGANVLTF. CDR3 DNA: TGCAGCGTCCTCAGCCTAGACGGATACTCTGGGGCCAACGTCCTGACTTTC.

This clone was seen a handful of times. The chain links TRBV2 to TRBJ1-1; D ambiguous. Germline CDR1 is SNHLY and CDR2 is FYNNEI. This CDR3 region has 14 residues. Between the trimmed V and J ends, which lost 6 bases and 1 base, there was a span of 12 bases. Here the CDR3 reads CASSSERGNTEAFF. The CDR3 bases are TGTGCCAGCAGCTCCGAGCGGGGGAACACTGAAGCTTTCTTT.

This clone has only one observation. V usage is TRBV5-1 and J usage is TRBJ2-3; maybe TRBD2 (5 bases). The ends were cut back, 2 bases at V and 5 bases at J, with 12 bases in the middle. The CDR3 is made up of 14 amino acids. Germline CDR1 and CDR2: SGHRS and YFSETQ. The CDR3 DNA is TGCGCCAGCAGCTTTTCAGCGGAAGTAGATACGCAGTATTTT. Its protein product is CASSFSAEVDTQYF.

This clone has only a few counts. The CDR3 spells CASSPSQGRNGYTF. For the CDR3, the DNA is TGTGCCAGTAGTCCCTCGCAGGGGAGGAATGGCTACACCTTC. V is TRBV19 and J is TRBJ1-2; the D gene is possibly TRBD1 (6 bases). This CDR3 region has 14 residues. The V and J ends lost 5 bases and 6 bases respectively, with 16 bases between them. Germline CDR1 is LNHDA and CDR2 is SQIVND (reference sequence).